This T cell receptor (beta chain) comes out of a study of neoadjuvant anti-PD-1 for oral cavity cancer. Study-wide results and caveats: Treg/Th17 ratio rose with pretreatment blood and fell with post-treatment tumor TCRbeta clonality.

This clone was observed a handful of times. Antigen specificity is unknown. The CDR3 runs 14 residues. Per the germline V gene, CDR1 is ENHRY and CDR2 is SYGVKD. V was cut by 7 bases and J by 0 bases, with 12 bases left in between. Six replicates per PBMC sample, mostly from 450 to 600 ng of genomic DNA. TCRdb's copy holds only in-frame clones and misses some; the assay was immunoSEQ multiplex PCR. The sample lists fewer than 90,000 clones; roughly 85% were seen once. Time point meaning: after neoadjuvant nivolumab, at surgical resection. Stage II-IVA oral cavity squamous cell carcinoma was new and untreated by systemic or radiation therapy. No culture or expansion preceded analysis of these blood cells.

Sequencing was performed on PBMCs, taken after nivolumab (anti-PD-1) treatment. The chain couples TRBV10-3 to TRBJ1-1; a possible D gene is TRBD1 (5 bases). This TCR was sampled from a person aged 40 to 85 with oral cavity squamous cell carcinoma. CDR3: CAIKIQGLNTEAFF. DNA of the CDR3: TGTGCCATCAAAATCCAGGGACTGAACACTGAAGCTTTCTTT.